Reported below is one T cell receptor (beta chain). Its specificity is not known. These data belong to a study of OX40 agonist ivuxolimab in advanced cancers. Study at large: Those enrolled were 82.7% male, with a mean age of around 60 years and ages from 23 to 79. Study-wide points: Part of the nonresponder group also had normalized T-cell clonal expansion that was low. On average, CD8+ T cells had more expanded clones than CD4+.

Collection of blood occurred at baseline, at cycle 4 day 1, and at cycle 7 day 1. In germline, CDR1 is MGHDK, CDR2 SYGVNS. Trimming took off 8 bases at V and 4 bases at J, with 14 bases between the two ends. The CDR3 covers 13 residues. Measured with immunoSEQ multiplex PCR; TCRdb has only the in-frame clones, and not every one. The table lists about 74,000 clones, around 84% of them singletons. Material: CD4+ or CD8+ T cells sorted from blood, obtained in a trial of the OX40 agonist ivuxolimab. J is TRBJ1-1 and V is TRBV25-1; D gene uncertain. The receptor comes from an adult with an advanced solid tumor such as melanoma, head and neck, liver or kidney cancer. CDR3 residues: CASLGGEATEAFF. The DNA for the CDR3 is TGTGCCAGCCTGGGCGGGGAGGCCACTGAAGCTTTCTTT.